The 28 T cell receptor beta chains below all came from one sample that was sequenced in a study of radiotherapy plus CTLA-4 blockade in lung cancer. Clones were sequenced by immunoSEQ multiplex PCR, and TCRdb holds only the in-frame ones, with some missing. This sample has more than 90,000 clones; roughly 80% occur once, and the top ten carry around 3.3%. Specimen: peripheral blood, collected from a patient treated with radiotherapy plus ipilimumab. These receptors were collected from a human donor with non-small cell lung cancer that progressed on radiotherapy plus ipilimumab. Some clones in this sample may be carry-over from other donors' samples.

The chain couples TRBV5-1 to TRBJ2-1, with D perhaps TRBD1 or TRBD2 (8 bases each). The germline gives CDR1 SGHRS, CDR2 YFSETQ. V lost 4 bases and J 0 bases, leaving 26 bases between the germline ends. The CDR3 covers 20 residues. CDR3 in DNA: TGCGCCAGCAGCCCGCGGGGGACTAGAAGGGACAGGAGCTCCTACAATGAGCAGTTCTTC. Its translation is CASSPRGTRRDRSSYNEQFF. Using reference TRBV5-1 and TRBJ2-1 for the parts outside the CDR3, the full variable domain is KAGVTQTPRYLIKTRGQQVTLSCSPISGHRSVSWYQQTPGQGLQFLFEYFSETQRNKGNFPGRFSGRQFSNSRSEMNVSTLELGDSALYLCASSPRGTRRDRSSYNEQFFGPGTRLTVL.

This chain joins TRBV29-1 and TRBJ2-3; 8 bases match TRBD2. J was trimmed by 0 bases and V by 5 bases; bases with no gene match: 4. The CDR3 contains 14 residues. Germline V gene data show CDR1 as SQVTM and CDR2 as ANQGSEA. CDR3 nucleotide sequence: TGCAGCGTTTCCTCTAGCGGGAGCACAGATACGCAGTATTTT. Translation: CSVSSSGSTDTQYF.

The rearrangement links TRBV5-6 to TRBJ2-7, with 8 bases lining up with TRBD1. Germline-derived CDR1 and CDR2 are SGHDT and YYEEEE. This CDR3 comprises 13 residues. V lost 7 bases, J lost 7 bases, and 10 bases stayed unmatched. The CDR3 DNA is TGTGCCAGCGGCAGGGACAGGCTGGGGGAGCAGTACTTC. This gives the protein CASGRDRLGEQYF.

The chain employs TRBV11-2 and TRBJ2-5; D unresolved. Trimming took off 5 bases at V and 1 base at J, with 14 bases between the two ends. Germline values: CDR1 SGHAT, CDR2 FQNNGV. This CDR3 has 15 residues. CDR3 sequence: CASSPTPDGQETQYF. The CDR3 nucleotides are TGTGCCAGCAGCCCAACACCAGACGGCCAAGAGACCCAGTACTTC.

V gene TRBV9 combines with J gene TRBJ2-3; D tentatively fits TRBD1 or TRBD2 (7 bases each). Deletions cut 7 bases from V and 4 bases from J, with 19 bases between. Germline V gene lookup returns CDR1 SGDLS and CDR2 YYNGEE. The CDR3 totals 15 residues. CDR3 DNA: TGTGCCAGCGGGCAGGGGGGGAGGATCGCAGATACGCAGTATTTT. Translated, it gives CASGQGGRIADTQYF.

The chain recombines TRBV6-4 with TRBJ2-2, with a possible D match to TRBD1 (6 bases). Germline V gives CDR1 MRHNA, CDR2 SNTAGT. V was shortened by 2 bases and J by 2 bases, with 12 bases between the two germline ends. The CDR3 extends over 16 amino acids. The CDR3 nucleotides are TGTGCCAGCAGTGACGGTTGGACAGACAACACCGGGGAGCTGTTTTTT. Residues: CASSDGWTDNTGELFF.

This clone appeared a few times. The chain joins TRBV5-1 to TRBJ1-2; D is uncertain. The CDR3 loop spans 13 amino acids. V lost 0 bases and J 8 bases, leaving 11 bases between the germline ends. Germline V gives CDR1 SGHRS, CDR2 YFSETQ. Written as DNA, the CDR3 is TGCGCCAGCAGCTTGGGGCAGGATGACGGCTACACCTTC. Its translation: CASSLGQDDGYTF.

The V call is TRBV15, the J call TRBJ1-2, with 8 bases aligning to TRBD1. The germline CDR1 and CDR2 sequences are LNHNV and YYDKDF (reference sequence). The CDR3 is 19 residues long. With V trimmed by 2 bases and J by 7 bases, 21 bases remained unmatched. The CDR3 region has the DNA TGTGCCACCAGCAGAAGCACCGGGACAGGCGGGTTGGGACCCATTGGCTACACCTTC. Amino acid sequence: CATSRSTGTGGLGPIGYTF.

The DNA of the CDR3 is TGTGCCAGCAGACCGACCCAGGGGGCGCGATGGAATGAGCAGTTCTTC. Amino acid sequence: CASRPTQGARWNEQFF. The chain combines TRBV11-2 with TRBJ2-1; 8 positions agree with TRBD1. V shed 6 bases, J shed 7 bases, and the junction held 14 bases outside the gene matches. The CDR3 extends over 16 amino acids. Germline CDR1 SGHAT, CDR2 FQNNGV.

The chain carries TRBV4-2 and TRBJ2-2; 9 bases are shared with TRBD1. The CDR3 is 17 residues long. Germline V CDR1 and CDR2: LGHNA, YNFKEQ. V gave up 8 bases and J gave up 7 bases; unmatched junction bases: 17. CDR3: CASGWGNRGRRNGELFF. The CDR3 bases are TGTGCCAGCGGGTGGGGGAACAGGGGGCGTCGTAACGGGGAGCTGTTTTTT.

The CDR3, as DNA: TGTGCCAGCAGTTACTCGCCAGATAGCAATCAGCCCCAGCATTTT. Translating gives CASSYSPDSNQPQHF. The chain joins TRBV6-6 to TRBJ1-5, with D uncertain. V was shortened by 0 bases and J by 0 bases, with 6 bases between the two germline ends. CDR3 length: 15 amino acids. CDR1 and CDR2 from the germline V gene are MNHNY and SVGAGI (reference sequence).

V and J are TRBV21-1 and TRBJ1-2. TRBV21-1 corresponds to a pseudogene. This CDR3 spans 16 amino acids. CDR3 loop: CASSKVSAASNYGYTF. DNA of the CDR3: TGTGCCAGCAGCAAAGTATCGGCAGCCTCTAACTATGGCTACACCTTC.

DNA of the CDR3: TGTGCCTGGAGCACCGGGTTCTTAGTCGCGCCCCTCCACTTT. Residues: CAWSTGFLVAPLHF. The V call is TRBV30, the J call TRBJ1-6; D uncertain. V gave up 3 bases and J gave up 13 bases, with 19 bases separating them. Germline CDR1 and CDR2: GTSNPN and SVGIG (reference sequence). This CDR3 has 14 amino acids. The full variable domain, its missing parts supplied by reference TRBV30 and TRBJ1-6, is SQTIHQWPATLVQPVGSPLSLECTVEGTSNPNLYWYRQAAGRGLQLLFYSVGIGQISSEVPQNLSASRPQDRQFILSSKKLLLSDSGFYLCAWSTGFLVAPLHFGNGTRLTVT.

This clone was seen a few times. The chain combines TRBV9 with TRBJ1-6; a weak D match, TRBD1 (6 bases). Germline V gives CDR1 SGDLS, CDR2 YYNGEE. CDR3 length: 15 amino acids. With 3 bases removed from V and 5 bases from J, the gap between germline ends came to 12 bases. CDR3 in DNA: TGTGCCAGCAGCGCGGCGCAGGGGCATAATTCACCCCTCCACTTT. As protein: CASSAAQGHNSPLHF.

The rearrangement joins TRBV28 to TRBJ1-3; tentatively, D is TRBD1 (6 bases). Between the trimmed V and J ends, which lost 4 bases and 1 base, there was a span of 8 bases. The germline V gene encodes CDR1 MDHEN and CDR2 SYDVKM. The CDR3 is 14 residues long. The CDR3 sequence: CASSSQGSGNTIYF. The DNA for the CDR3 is TGTGCCAGCAGTTCCCAGGGGTCTGGAAACACCATATATTTT.

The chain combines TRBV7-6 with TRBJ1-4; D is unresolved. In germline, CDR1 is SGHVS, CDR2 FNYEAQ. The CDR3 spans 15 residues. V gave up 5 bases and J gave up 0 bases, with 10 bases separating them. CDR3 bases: TGTGCCAGCAGCCGGGAAACTGCAACTAATGAAAAACTGTTTTTT. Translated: CASSRETATNEKLFF.

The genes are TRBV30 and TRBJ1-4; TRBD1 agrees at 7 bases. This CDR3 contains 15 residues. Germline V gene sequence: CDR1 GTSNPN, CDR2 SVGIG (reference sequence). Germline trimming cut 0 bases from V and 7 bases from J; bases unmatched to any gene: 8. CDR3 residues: CAWSVPGQRTEKLFF. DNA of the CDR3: TGTGCCTGGAGTGTCCCGGGACAGCGCACTGAAAAACTGTTTTTT. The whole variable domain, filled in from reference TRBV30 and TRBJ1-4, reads SQTIHQWPATLVQPVGSPLSLECTVEGTSNPNLYWYRQAAGRGLQLLFYSVGIGQISSEVPQNLSASRPQDRQFILSSKKLLLSDSGFYLCAWSVPGQRTEKLFFGSGTQLSVL.

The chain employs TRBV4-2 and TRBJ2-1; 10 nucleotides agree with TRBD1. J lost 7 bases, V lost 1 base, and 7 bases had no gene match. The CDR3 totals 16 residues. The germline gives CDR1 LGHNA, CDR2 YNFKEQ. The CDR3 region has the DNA TGTGCCAGCAGCCAAGTTTGGGACAGGGGATGGAATGAGCAGTTCTTC. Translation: CASSQVWDRGWNEQFF.

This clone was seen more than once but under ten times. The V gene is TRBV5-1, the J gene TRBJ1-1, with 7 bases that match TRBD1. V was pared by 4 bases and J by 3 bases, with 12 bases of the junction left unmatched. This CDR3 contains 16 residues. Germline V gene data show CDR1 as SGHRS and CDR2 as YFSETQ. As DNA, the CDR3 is TGCGCCAGCAGCCTCGGGCGCCCAGGGGGGGACACTGAAGCTTTCTTT. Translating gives CASSLGRPGGDTEAFF. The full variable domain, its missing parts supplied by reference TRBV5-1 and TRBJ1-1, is KAGVTQTPRYLIKTRGQQVTLSCSPISGHRSVSWYQQTPGQGLQFLFEYFSETQRNKGNFPGRFSGRQFSNSRSEMNVSTLELGDSALYLCASSLGRPGGDTEAFFGQGTRLTVV.

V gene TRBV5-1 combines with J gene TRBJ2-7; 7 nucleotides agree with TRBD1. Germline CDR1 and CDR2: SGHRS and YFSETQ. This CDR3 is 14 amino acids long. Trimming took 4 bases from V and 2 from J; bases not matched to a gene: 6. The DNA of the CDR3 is TGCGCCAGCAGCGACAGGACAGGAGCCTACGAGCAGTACTTC. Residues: CASSDRTGAYEQYF.

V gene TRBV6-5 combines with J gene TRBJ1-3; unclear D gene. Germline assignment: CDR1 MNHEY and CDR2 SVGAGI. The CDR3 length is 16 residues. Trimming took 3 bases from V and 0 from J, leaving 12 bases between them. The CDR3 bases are TGTGCCAGCAGTTATGGAAATTCCTACTCTGGAAACACCATATATTTT. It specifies CASSYGNSYSGNTIYF.

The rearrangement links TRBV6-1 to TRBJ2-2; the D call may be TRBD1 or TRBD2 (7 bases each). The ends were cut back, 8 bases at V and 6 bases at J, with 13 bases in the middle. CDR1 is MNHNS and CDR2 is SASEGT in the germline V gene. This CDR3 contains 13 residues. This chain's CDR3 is CASPTGRAGELFF. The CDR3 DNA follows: TGTGCCAGCCCGACAGGGAGGGCCGGGGAGCTGTTTTTT.

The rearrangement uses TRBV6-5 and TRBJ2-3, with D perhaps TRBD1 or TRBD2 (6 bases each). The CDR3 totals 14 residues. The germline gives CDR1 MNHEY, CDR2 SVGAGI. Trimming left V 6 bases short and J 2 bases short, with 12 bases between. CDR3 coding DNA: TGTGCCAGCAGGAAGGGGGGATTCACAGATACGCAGTATTTT. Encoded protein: CASRKGGFTDTQYF.

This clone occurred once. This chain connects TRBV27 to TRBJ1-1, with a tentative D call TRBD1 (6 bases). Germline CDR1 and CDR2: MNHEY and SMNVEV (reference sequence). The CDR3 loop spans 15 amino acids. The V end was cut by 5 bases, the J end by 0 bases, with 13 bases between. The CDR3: CASSRTGMVNTEAFF. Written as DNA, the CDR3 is TGTGCCAGCAGTCGCACAGGGATGGTGAACACTGAAGCTTTCTTT.

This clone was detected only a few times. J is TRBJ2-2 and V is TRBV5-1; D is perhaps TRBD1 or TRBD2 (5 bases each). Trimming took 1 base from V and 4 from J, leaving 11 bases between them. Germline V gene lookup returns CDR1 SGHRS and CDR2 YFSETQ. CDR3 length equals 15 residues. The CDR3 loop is CASSLPKGSTGELFF. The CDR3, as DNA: TGCGCCAGCAGCTTGCCGAAGGGGAGCACCGGGGAGCTGTTTTTT. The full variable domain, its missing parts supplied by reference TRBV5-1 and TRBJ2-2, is KAGVTQTPRYLIKTRGQQVTLSCSPISGHRSVSWYQQTPGQGLQFLFEYFSETQRNKGNFPGRFSGRQFSNSRSEMNVSTLELGDSALYLCASSLPKGSTGELFFGEGSRLTVL.

The CDR3 loop is CASSQSGSGGGTDSPNTGELFF. The CDR3 bases are TGCGCCAGCAGTCAATCCGGTAGCGGGGGGGGAACCGATAGTCCGAACACCGGGGAGCTGTTTTTT. This rearrangement joins TRBV23-1 to TRBJ2-2; 11 positions agree with TRBD2. TRBV23-1 is given ORF status, its function remaining uncertain. The CDR3 is 22 amino acids. Losses at the gene ends were 0 bases for V and 0 bases for J; bases not matched to a gene: 15.

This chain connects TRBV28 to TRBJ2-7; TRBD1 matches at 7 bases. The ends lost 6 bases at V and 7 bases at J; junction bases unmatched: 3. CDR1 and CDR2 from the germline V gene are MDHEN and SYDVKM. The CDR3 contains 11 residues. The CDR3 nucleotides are TGTGCCAGCAGCCGGGGACAGGAGCAGTACTTC. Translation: CASSRGQEQYF.

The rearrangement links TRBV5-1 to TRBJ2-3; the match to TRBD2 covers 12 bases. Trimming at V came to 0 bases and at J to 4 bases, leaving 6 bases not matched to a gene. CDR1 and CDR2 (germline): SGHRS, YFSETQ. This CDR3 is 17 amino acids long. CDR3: CASSLALAGGLADTQYF. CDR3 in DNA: TGCGCCAGCAGCTTGGCCCTAGCGGGGGGGTTGGCAGATACGCAGTATTTT.